This TCR beta chain was recovered during a study of T-cell reconstitution after alpha-beta-depleted transplantation in children. This clonotype was seen once. TCRbeta library construction was performed incorporating unique molecular identifiers. TCRdb reanalysed the PCR reads using MiXCR and keeps one entry per CDR3 protein. The sample records hundreds of thousands of distinct CDR3 sequences, more than 20% being singletons. Trimming stripped 1 base from V and 4 bases from J, with 10 bases between. Per germline, CDR1 SGHVS and CDR2 FNYEAQ. CDR3 size: 14 residues. The sequencing here drew on PBMCs, mostly from graft donor cells, taken 360 days after TCRalphabeta/CD19-depleted stem cell transplant. The chain is built from TRBV7-6 and TRBJ1-1, with a possible D match to TRBD1 (5 bases). This clonotype originated in a boy in the first two years of life who had a stem cell transplant for acute myeloid leukemia, so the T cells may come from the graft donor. This CDR3 reads CASSLEGSGTEAFF. The CDR3 DNA reads as TGTGCCAGCAGCTTAGAGGGGTCCGGCACTGAAGCTTTCTTT.